This T cell receptor beta chain was profiled in a study of T cells in Graves' hyperthyroidism and ophthalmopathy. Points from the study as a whole: A 13 V-J signature model discriminated ophthalmopathy versus stable hyperthyroidism. The model's output predicted ophthalmopathy at a median of 6.5 months prior to onset.

RNA transcripts gave rise to amplified TCR beta CDR3 regions. During a first-round RT-PCR of the TCR CDR3, the HTBI primer set was used. TCRdb re-called the multiplex PCR reads with MiXCR, one entry per CDR3 protein. The top ten clones hold 28% of a sample with around 400,000 distinct CDR3 sequences, around a sixth of them seen once. Criteria for exclusion of patients were uncontrolled infection, other autoimmune disease, pregnancy or lactation. The blood sample predates any ophthalmopathy symptoms, coming from first hyperthyroidism diagnosis. This clonotype was recorded many times. Its antigen remains unidentified. The CDR3 loop spans 18 amino acids. From germline, CDR1 is MNHEY and CDR2 SVGEGT. V was shortened by 5 bases and J by 0 bases, with 19 bases between the two germline ends.

Sequenced material: blood. This receptor was obtained from a woman under 30 with Graves' hyperthyroidism that later progressed to Graves' ophthalmopathy. V gene TRBV6-2 or TRBV6-3 combines with J gene TRBJ1-4, with TRBD1 as a possible D gene (5 bases). The chain's CDR3 is CASSPRTSALSTNEKLFF. The CDR3 DNA follows: TGTGCCAGCAGTCCTCGGACATCGGCTTTGTCAACTAATGAAAAACTGTTTTTT.